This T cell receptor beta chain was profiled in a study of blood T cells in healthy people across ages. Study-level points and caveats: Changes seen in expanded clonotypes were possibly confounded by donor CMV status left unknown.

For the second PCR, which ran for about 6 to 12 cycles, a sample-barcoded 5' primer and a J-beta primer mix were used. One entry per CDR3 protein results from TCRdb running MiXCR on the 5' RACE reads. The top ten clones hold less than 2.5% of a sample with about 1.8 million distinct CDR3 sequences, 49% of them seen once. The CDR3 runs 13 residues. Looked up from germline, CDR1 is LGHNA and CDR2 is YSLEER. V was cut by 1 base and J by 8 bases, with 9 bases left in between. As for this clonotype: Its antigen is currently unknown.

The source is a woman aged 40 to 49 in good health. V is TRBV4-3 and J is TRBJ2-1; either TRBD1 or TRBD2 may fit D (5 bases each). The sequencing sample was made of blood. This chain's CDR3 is CASSQGDAYEQFF. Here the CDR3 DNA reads TGCGCCAGCAGCCAAGGGGACGCCTATGAGCAGTTCTTC.